These 24 T cell receptor beta chains were sequenced from one sample in a study of blood T cell repertoires in COVID-19 (TCRdb year 2020). Library method: the immunoSEQ multiplex PCR assay. This is the immuneACCESS table as TCRdb keeps it, with only in-frame sequences that have V and J called. A part of the clones is gone; compared with another copy, unresolved V genes explain less than half, and the rest is unexplained. This sample gives approximately 210,000 clones in total; 70% to 90% of them show up just once. The ten largest clones represent about 7.3% of the sample. The sequenced material came from peripheral blood. The receptor set was obtained from a woman between 45 and 60 years old with active or convalescent COVID-19.

This rearrangement joins TRBV5-4 to TRBJ1-4; D might be TRBD1 (6 bases). Deletions cut 4 bases from V and 3 bases from J, with 13 bases between. The CDR3 has 15 amino acids. Germline V CDR1 and CDR2: SGHNT, YYREEE (reference sequence). The CDR3 is CASSATGMANEKLFF. CDR3 nucleotides: TGTGCCAGCAGCGCAACAGGGATGGCTAATGAAAAACTGTTTTTT.

The J gene is TRBJ2-2, the V gene TRBV28; D may be TRBD1 (5 bases). V was trimmed by 6 bases and J by 4 bases, leaving 12 bases between them. The CDR3 runs to 14 residues. Germline assignment: CDR1 MDHEN and CDR2 SYDVKM. The CDR3, as DNA: TGTGCCAGCAGCGACAGAAGGCCCACCGGGGAGCTGTTTTTT. Protein product: CASSDRRPTGELFF.

This chain links TRBV7-6 with TRBJ2-1, with TRBD2 identical over 8 bases. Per the germline V gene, CDR1 is SGHVS and CDR2 is FNYEAQ. CDR3 length: 15 residues. With V trimmed by 5 bases and J by 3 bases, 6 bases remained unmatched. Here the CDR3 DNA reads TGTGCCAGCAGCCCGAGCGGGAGAGGCTACAATGAGCAGTTCTTC. Amino acids: CASSPSGRGYNEQFF.

The chain is built from TRBV2 and TRBJ1-5; 7 bases are shared with TRBD1. The junction had 4 bases not matched to a gene; V was cut back by 4 bases and J by 7 bases. CDR1 SNHLY and CDR2 FYNNEI come from the germline V gene. The CDR3 has 13 amino acids. In nucleotides, the CDR3 is TGTGCCAGCAGTGGAACAGGGGACCAGCCCCAGCATTTT. Its protein product is CASSGTGDQPQHF.

This chain links TRBV27 with TRBJ2-6; 8 bases are a match to TRBD1. The CDR3 consists of 18 residues. The ends lost 5 bases at V and 2 bases at J; junction bases unmatched: 11. Germline-derived CDR1 and CDR2 are MNHEY and SMNVEV (reference sequence). As DNA, the CDR3 is TGTGCCAGCAGTGGTCAGACAGGGGTTCGGACTGGGGCCAACGTCCTGACTTTC. As protein: CASSGQTGVRTGANVLTF.

This CDR3 reads CASSSSGVDNSPLHF. CDR3 sequence (DNA): TGTGCCAGCAGCTCCTCAGGGGTTGATAATTCACCCCTCCACTTT. The rearrangement links TRBV7-9 to TRBJ1-6; D is perhaps TRBD1 (6 bases). The germline V gene encodes CDR1 SEHNR and CDR2 FQNEAQ (reference sequence). V lost 4 bases and J lost 5, with 12 bases in between. This CDR3 contains 15 residues.

V is TRBV11-2 and J is TRBJ1-3, with D possibly TRBD1 on 6 matching bases. This CDR3 has 16 residues. The germline gives CDR1 SGHAT, CDR2 FQNNGV. V lost 5 bases and J lost 0, with 14 bases in between. The CDR3 DNA reads as TGTGCCAGCAGCCTCGCTGGGGGCGGCTCTGGAAACACCATATATTTT. It yields the protein CASSLAGGGSGNTIYF.

CDR3 in DNA: TGTGCCATCAGTGAGCCAACAGGGGGGTTCGCTTTCTTT. It encodes CAISEPTGGFAFF. This rearrangement joins TRBV10-3 to TRBJ1-1, with 8 nucleotides matching TRBD1. The ends lost 2 bases at V and 11 bases at J; junction bases unmatched: 7. In germline, CDR1 is ENHRY, CDR2 SYGVKD. The CDR3 runs 13 residues.

The V call is TRBV18, the J call TRBJ1-3; D not certain. The CDR3 loop spans 14 amino acids. Germline V CDR1 and CDR2: KGHSH, LQKENI. Trimming stripped 3 bases from V and 0 bases from J, with 6 bases between. CDR3 protein: CASSPLSSGNTIYF. The CDR3 DNA sequence: TGTGCCAGCTCACCTTTGAGCTCTGGAAACACCATATATTTT.

The chain employs TRBV6-5 and TRBJ2-1; TRBD1 agrees at 9 bases. The germline gives CDR1 MNHEY, CDR2 SVGAGI. V shed 7 bases and J 9 bases; nucleotides not matched to a gene: 13. The CDR3 spans 15 residues. The CDR3 protein is CASTLSYTGGGEQFF. The CDR3 region has the DNA TGTGCCAGCACCTTATCTTACACAGGGGGCGGTGAGCAGTTCTTC.

The chain couples TRBV11-2 to TRBJ1-2; D gene uncertain. Per the germline V gene, CDR1 is SGHAT and CDR2 is FQNNGV. The V end lost 4 bases, the J end lost 1 base, and 16 bases lay between the germline ends. CDR3 length equals 16 residues. The CDR3 here is CASSSPRSKNNYGYTF. The CDR3 bases are TGTGCCAGCAGCTCCCCCCGTTCTAAGAATAACTATGGCTACACCTTC. Full variable domain (rest looked up from reference TRBV11-2 and TRBJ1-2): EAGVAQSPRYKIIEKRQSVAFWCNPISGHATLYWYQQILGQGPKLLIQFQNNGVVDDSQLPKDRFSAERLKGVDSTLKIQPAKLEDSAVYLCASSSPRSKNNYGYTFGSGTRLTVV.

The rearrangement joins TRBV9 to TRBJ1-6; 7 bases line up with TRBD1. Losses at the gene ends were 3 bases for V and 0 bases for J; bases not matched to a gene: 6. The CDR3 contains 17 residues. Looked up from germline, CDR1 is SGDLS and CDR2 is YYNGEE. The CDR3 DNA reads as TGTGCCAGCAGCGAGGGGACAGCGAGCTCCTATAATTCACCCCTCCACTTT. This encodes CASSEGTASSYNSPLHF.

The chain carries TRBV19 and TRBJ2-5, with 12 bases matching TRBD2. V dropped 1 base and J dropped 6; count of bases not matched to a gene: 3. This CDR3 has 15 residues. The V gene's germline CDR1 is LNHDA and CDR2 SQIVND (reference sequence). The CDR3 reads CASSIASGRDKTQYF. DNA of the CDR3: TGTGCCAGTAGTATAGCTAGCGGGAGGGATAAGACCCAGTACTTC.

This chain uses TRBV9 with TRBJ2-1; 8 bases match TRBD1. Germline V gene data show CDR1 as SGDLS and CDR2 as YYNGEE. Trimming cost V 0 bases and J 0 bases; bases outside gene matches: 2. This CDR3 is built from 16 residues. The CDR3 coding sequence is TGTGCCAGCAGCGTAGAGGACAGGGACTCCTACAATGAGCAGTTCTTC. Translated: CASSVEDRDSYNEQFF. Full variable domain (outside the CDR3, taken from reference TRBV9 and TRBJ2-1): DSGVTQTPKHLITATGQRVTLRCSPRSGDLSVYWYQQSLDQGLQFLIQYYNGEERAKGNILERFSAQQFPDLHSELNLSSLELGDSALYFCASSVEDRDSYNEQFFGPGTRLTVL.

The CDR3 DNA follows: TGTGCCAGCAGCGTAGCTGGAGGGCGCCTGGAGACCCAGTACTTC. Encoded protein: CASSVAGGRLETQYF. The chain carries TRBV9 and TRBJ2-5; tentative D call: TRBD2 (6 bases). The CDR3 totals 15 residues. Per germline, CDR1 SGDLS and CDR2 YYNGEE. The V end lost 0 bases, the J end lost 5 bases, and 14 bases lay between the germline ends.

J is TRBJ2-1 and V is TRBV2, with 9 nucleotides matching TRBD2. The trim removed 7 bases at V and 7 bases at J, leaving 11 bases unmatched. CDR1 and CDR2 (germline): SNHLY, FYNNEI. This CDR3 has 15 amino acids. CDR3: CASTANGGGANEQFF. The DNA for the CDR3 is TGTGCCAGCACTGCCAACGGCGGGGGGGCGAATGAGCAGTTCTTC. The full variable domain, rest sourced from reference TRBV2 and TRBJ2-1, is EPEVTQTPSHQVTQMGQEVILRCVPISNHLYFYWYRQILGQKVEFLVSFYNNEISEKSEIFDDQFSVERPDGSNFTLKIRSTKLEDSAMYFCASTANGGGANEQFFGPGTRLTVL.

The DNA of the CDR3 is TGTGCCAGCAGCAAAAGGGCAGGGGATAAGGAAAAACTGTTTTTT. The encoded protein is CASSKRAGDKEKLFF. V is TRBV21-1 and J is TRBJ1-4; the table's TRBD1 call for D was not verified on the DNA. TRBV21-1 is a pseudogene locus. The CDR3 is 15 amino acids.

This clone was picked up a small number of times. CDR3 protein: CASSRQGAGEAFF. CDR3 nucleotide sequence: TGTGCCAGCAGTCGACAGGGGGCTGGTGAAGCTTTCTTT. The chain couples TRBV28 to TRBJ1-1; the match to TRBD1 covers 10 bases. The germline CDR1 and CDR2 sequences are MDHEN and SYDVKM. CDR3 size: 13 residues. The J segment lost 7 bases and the V segment lost 5 bases, leaving 4 bases of the junction unmatched. Drawing the rest from reference TRBV28 and TRBJ1-1, the complete variable domain is DVKVTQSSRYLVKRTGEKVFLECVQDMDHENMFWYRQDPGLGLRLIYFSYDVKMKEKGDIPEGYSVSREKKERFSLILESASTNQTSMYLCASSRQGAGEAFFGQGTRLTVV.

V and J are TRBV28 and TRBJ1-2; 11 nucleotides match TRBD1. CDR3 size: 13 residues. Germline CDR1 and CDR2: MDHEN and SYDVKM. V lost 5 bases and J lost 7; bases outside the gene matches: 3. The DNA for the CDR3 is TGTGCCAGCAGTGGACAGGGGGCTTCTGGCTACACCTTC. Translated, it gives CASSGQGASGYTF.

This clone was found once. This rearrangement joins TRBV7-9 to TRBJ1-5; 7 nucleotides agree with TRBD1. V gave up 5 bases and J gave up 0 bases; unmatched junction bases: 4. The CDR3 spans 15 residues. Germline V gene lookup returns CDR1 SEHNR and CDR2 FQNEAQ (reference sequence). CDR3 in amino acids: CASSPTGYSNQPQHF. The CDR3 DNA sequence: TGTGCCAGCAGCCCGACAGGGTATAGCAATCAGCCCCAGCATTTT.

This clone was found once. The chain has TRBV28 and TRBJ2-5, with 11 bases that match TRBD2. Per germline, CDR1 MDHEN and CDR2 SYDVKM. The CDR3 length is 14 residues. Trimming cost V 5 bases and J 5 bases; bases outside gene matches: 4. The CDR3 DNA reads as TGTGCCAGCAGTGTAGCGGGGGGGGTGGAGACCCAGTACTTC. As protein: CASSVAGGVETQYF.

J is TRBJ2-2 and V is TRBV5-1; 9 bases map to TRBD1. V lost 5 bases and J lost 4; bases outside the gene matches: 3. The CDR3 is 14 residues long. Germline lookup yields CDR1 SGHRS and CDR2 YFSETQ. DNA for the CDR3: TGCGCCAGCAGGGAGACAGGGGGCACCGGGGAGCTGTTTTTT. Its translation: CASRETGGTGELFF.

The chain is built from TRBV5-1 and TRBJ1-1; 8 bases match TRBD1. The CDR3 is 16 residues long. CDR1 is SGHRS and CDR2 is YFSETQ in the germline V gene. J was trimmed by 11 bases and V by 0 bases; bases with no gene match: 15. CDR3 sequence: CASSLEGRRQGSLAFF. CDR3 DNA: TGCGCCAGCAGCTTGGAGGGACGAAGACAGGGGTCTTTGGCTTTCTTT. The full variable domain, with the rest looked up from reference TRBV5-1 and TRBJ1-1, is KAGVTQTPRYLIKTRGQQVTLSCSPISGHRSVSWYQQTPGQGLQFLFEYFSETQRNKGNFPGRFSGRQFSNSRSEMNVSTLELGDSALYLCASSLEGRRQGSLAFFGQGTRLTVV.

About this clone itself: A much larger clone lies one base from this, so it may be a read error. The CDR3 loop is CASSLQGTTEAFF. The CDR3 nucleotides are TGTGCCAGCAGTTTACAGGGGACCACTGAAGCTTTCTTT. The rearrangement uses TRBV7-2 and TRBJ1-1; 7 positions match TRBD1. This CDR3 has 13 amino acids. CDR1 is SGHTA and CDR2 is FQGNSA in the germline V gene. After removal of 6 bases from V and 4 bases from J, the junction contained 5 bases not matched to a gene. The whole variable domain, filled in from reference TRBV7-2 and TRBJ1-1, reads GAGVSQSPSNKVTEKGKDVELRCDPISGHTALYWYRQSLGQGLEFLIYFQGNSAPDKSGLPSDRFSAERTGGSVSTLTIQRTQQEDSAVYLCASSLQGTTEAFFGQGTRLTVV.